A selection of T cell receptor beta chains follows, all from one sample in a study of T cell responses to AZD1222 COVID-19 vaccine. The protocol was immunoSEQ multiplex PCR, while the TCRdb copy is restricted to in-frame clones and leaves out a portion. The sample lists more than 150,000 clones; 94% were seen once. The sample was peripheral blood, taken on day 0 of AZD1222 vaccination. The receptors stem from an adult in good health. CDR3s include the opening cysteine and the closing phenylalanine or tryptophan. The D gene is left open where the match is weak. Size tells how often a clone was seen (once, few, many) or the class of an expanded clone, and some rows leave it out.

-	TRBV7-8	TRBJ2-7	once	CASHGLMFAPYEQYF	TGTGCCAGCCATGGCCTGATGTTTGCACCCTACGAGCAGTACTTC
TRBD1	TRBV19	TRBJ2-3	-	CASNRGQLSTDTQYF	TGTGCCAGTAACAGGGGGCAGCTTAGCACAGATACGCAGTATTTT
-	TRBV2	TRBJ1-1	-	CASSWDSPNTEAFF	TGTGCCAGCAGTTGGGACTCCCCGAACACTGAAGCTTTCTTT
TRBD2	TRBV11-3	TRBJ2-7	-	CASSPGTSGQSSYEQYF	TGTGCCAGCAGCCCCGGGACTAGCGGGCAGAGCTCCTACGAGCAGTACTTC
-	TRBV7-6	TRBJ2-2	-	CASSLTGDLNTGELFF	TGTGCCAGCAGCTTAACAGGCGACCTTAACACCGGGGAGCTGTTTTTT
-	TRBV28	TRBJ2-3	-	CASSFGRDLADTQYF	TGTGCCAGCAGTTTCGGCAGGGACTTAGCAGATACGCAGTATTTT
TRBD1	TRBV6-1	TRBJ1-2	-	CASSEDGSKDRGHGYTF	TGTGCCAGCAGTGAAGACGGAAGTAAGGACAGGGGGCATGGCTACACCTTC
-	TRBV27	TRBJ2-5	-	CASRRVVGSSQTQYF	TGTGCCAGCAGGAGAGTGGTAGGCTCCTCTCAAACCCAGTACTTC
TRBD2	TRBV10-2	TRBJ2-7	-	CASSESSGIYEQYF	TGCGCCAGCAGTGAGTCTAGCGGGATCTACGAGCAGTACTTC
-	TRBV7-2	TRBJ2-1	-	CASSHGRRVEQFF	TGTGCCAGCAGCCATGGGAGGAGGGTTGAGCAGTTCTTC
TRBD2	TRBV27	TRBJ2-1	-	CASRTRLAGYNEQFF	TGTGCCAGCAGAACGCGACTAGCGGGGTACAATGAGCAGTTCTTC
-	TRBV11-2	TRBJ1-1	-	CASSLRQNTEAFF	TGTGCCAGCAGCTTAAGGCAGAACACTGAAGCTTTCTTT
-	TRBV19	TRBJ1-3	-	CASSGEPLSSGNTIYF	TGTGCCAGTAGTGGGGAACCACTGAGCTCTGGAAACACCATATATTTT
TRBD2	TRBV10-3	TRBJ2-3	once	CAPGLAGGGEKFTDTQYF	TGTGCCCCGGGACTAGCGGGAGGGGGGGAGAAATTCACAGATACGCAGTATTTT
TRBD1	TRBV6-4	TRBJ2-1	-	CASSAGQAGDEQFF	TGTGCCAGCAGTGCGGGACAGGCAGGGGATGAGCAGTTCTTC
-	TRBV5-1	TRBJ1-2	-	CASSLETARQGYTF	TGCGCCAGCAGCTTGGAAACCGCCAGGCAGGGCTACACCTTC
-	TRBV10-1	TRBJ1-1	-	CASSERANTEAFF	TGCGCCAGCAGTGAGCGGGCGAACACTGAAGCTTTCTTT
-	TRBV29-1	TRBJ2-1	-	CSVEEPRVRNEQFF	TGCAGCGTTGAAGAGCCCCGGGTGCGCAATGAGCAGTTCTTC
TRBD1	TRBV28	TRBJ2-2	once	CASIQGATGELFF	TGTGCCAGCATACAGGGGGCCACCGGGGAGCTGTTTTTT
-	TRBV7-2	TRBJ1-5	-	CASSSGPTNQPQHF	TGTGCCAGCAGCTCGGGCCCTACCAATCAGCCCCAGCATTTT
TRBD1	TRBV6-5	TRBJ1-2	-	CASRARGYYGYTF	TGTGCCAGCAGAGCCAGGGGGTACTATGGCTACACCTTC
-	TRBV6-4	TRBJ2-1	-	CASSDSHEVTNEQFF	TGTGCCAGCAGTGACTCACACGAAGTGACCAATGAGCAGTTCTTC
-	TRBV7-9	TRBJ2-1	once	CASTRRSYNEQFF	TGTGCCAGCACCAGGCGCTCCTACAATGAGCAGTTCTTC
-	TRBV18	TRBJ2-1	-	CASSPNPLWGNEQFF	TGTGCCAGCTCACCCAATCCACTATGGGGCAATGAGCAGTTCTTC
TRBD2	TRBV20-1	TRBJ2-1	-	CSASVELAGSNEQFF	TGCAGTGCTAGTGTCGAACTAGCGGGGTCGAATGAGCAGTTCTTC
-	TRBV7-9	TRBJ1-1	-	CASSQTGITEAFF	TGTGCCAGCAGCCAAACCGGGATTACTGAAGCTTTCTTT
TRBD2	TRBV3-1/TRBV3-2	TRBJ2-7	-	CASSPWTSGSYEQYF	TGTGCCAGCAGCCCCTGGACTAGCGGGAGCTACGAGCAGTACTTC
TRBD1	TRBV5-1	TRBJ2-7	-	CASSTRQGSYEQYF	TGCGCCAGCAGCACTAGACAGGGCTCCTACGAGCAGTACTTC
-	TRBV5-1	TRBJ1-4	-	CASSLEGGNEKLFF	TGCGCCAGCAGCTTGGAGGGCGGGAATGAAAAACTGTTTTTT
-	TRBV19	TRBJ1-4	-	CASGDGKNFRANEKLFF	TGTGCCAGTGGGGATGGCAAAAATTTCCGTGCTAATGAAAAACTGTTTTTT
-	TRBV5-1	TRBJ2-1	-	CASSLALSAYEQFF	TGCGCCAGCAGCTTGGCCCTATCAGCCTATGAGCAGTTCTTC
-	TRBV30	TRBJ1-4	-	CAWSVLGKGLLVEKLFF	TGTGCCTGGAGTGTACTGGGGAAGGGGCTGTTAGTCGAAAAACTGTTTTTT
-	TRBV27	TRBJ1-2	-	CASNLSGGEGGYTF	TGTGCCAGCAACTTAAGCGGGGGCGAGGGGGGCTACACCTTC
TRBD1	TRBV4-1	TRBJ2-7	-	CASSLPTSRGHEQYF	TGCGCCAGCAGCCTGCCGACGTCCAGGGGGCACGAGCAGTACTTC
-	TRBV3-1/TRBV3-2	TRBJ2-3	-	CASSLGGRNTDTQYF	TGTGCCAGCAGCCTTGGGGGCCGGAACACAGATACGCAGTATTTT
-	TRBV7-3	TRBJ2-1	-	CASSLVPTSDEQFF	TGTGCCAGCAGCTTAGTACCGACATCCGATGAGCAGTTCTTC
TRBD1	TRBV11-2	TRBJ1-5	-	CASSLLPGQGLPQHF	TGTGCCAGCAGCTTATTGCCGGGACAGGGCCTACCCCAGCATTTT
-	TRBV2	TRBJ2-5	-	CASSRDRQETQYF	TGTGCCAGCAGTAGGGACCGCCAAGAGACCCAGTACTTC
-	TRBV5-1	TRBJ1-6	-	CASSLENSPLHF	TGCGCCAGCAGCTTAGAGAATTCACCCCTCCACTTT
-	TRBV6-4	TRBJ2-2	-	CASSDRVVVGELFF	TGTGCCAGCAGTGACAGGGTTGTGGTCGGGGAGCTGTTTTTT
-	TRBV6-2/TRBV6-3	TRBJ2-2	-	CASSHVMGVANTGELFF	TGTGCCAGCAGCCACGTAATGGGGGTCGCGAACACCGGGGAGCTGTTTTTT
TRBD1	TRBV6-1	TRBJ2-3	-	CASSELGGDGTDTQYF	TGTGCCAGCAGTGAATTAGGGGGCGATGGCACAGATACGCAGTATTTT
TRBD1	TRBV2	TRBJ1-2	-	CASSVGQGDGYTF	TGTGCCAGCAGTGTGGGACAGGGGGATGGCTACACCTTC
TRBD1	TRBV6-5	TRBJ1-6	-	CASWGGGGGPLHF	TGTGCCAGCTGGGGGGGAGGGGGCGGACCCCTCCACTTT